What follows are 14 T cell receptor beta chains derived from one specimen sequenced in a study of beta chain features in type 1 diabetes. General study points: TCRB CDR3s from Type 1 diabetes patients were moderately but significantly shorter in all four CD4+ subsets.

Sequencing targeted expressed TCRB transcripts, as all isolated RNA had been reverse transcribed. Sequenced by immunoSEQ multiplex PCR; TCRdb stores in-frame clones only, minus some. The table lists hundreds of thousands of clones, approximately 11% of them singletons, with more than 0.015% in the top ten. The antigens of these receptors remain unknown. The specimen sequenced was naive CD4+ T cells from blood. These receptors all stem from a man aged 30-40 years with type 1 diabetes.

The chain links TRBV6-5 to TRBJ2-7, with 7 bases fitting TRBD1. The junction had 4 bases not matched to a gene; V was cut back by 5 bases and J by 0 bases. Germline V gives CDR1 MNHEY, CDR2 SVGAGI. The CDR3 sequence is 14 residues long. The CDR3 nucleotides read TGTGCCAGCAGTCGGGACAGACGCTCCTACGAGCAGTACTTC. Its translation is CASSRDRRSYEQYF.

The CDR3 coding sequence is TGTGCCAGCAGCCCTCAAGAGACCCAGTACTTC. Protein: CASSPQETQYF. The rearrangement uses TRBV6-5 and TRBJ2-5; D unclear. Looked up from germline, CDR1 is MNHEY and CDR2 is SVGAGI. Between the trimmed V and J ends, which lost 6 bases and 2 bases, there was a span of 4 bases. The CDR3 totals 11 residues.

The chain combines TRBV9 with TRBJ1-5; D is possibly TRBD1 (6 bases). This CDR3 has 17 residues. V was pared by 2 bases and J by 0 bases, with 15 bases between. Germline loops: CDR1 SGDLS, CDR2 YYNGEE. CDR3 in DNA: TGTGCCAGCAGCGTCCCACAGGGTAGGGATAGCAATCAGCCCCAGCATTTT. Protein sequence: CASSVPQGRDSNQPQHF.

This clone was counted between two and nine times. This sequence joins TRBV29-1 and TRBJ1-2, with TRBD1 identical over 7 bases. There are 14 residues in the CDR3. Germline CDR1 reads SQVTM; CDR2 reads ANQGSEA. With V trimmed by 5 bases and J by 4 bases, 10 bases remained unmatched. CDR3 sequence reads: CSVQGDTRGYGYTF. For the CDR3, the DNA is TGCAGCGTTCAGGGGGACACCCGGGGCTATGGCTACACCTTC.

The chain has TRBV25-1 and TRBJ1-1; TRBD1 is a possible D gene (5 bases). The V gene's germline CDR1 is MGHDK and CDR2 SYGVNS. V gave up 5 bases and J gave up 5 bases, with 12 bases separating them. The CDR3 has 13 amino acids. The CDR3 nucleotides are TGTGCCAGCAGTCAGCAGGGAGGGACTGAAGCTTTCTTT. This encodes CASSQQGGTEAFF.

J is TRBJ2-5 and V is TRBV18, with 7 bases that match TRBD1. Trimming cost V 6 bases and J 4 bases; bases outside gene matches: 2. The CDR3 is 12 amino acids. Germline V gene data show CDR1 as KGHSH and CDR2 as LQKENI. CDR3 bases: TGTGCCAGCTCCCGGGACAGAGAGACCCAGTACTTC. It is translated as CASSRDRETQYF. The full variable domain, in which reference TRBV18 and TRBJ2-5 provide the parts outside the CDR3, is NAGVMQNPRHLVRRRGQEARLRCSPMKGHSHVYWYRQLPEEGLKFMVYLQKENIIDESGMPKERFSAEFPKEGPSILRIQQVVRGDSAAYFCASSRDRETQYFGPGTRLLVL.

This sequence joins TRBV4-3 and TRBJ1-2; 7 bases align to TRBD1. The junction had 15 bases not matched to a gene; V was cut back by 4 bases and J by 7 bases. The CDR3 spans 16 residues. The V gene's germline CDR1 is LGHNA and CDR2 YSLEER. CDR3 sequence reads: CASSRDRGYQEGGYTF. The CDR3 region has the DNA TGCGCCAGCAGCCGGGACAGAGGTTACCAAGAGGGTGGCTACACCTTC.

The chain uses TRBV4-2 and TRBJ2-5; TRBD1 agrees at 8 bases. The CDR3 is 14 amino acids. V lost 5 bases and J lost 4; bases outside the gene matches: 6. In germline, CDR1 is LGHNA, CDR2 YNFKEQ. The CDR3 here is CASSVFQGAETQYF. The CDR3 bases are TGTGCCAGCAGCGTTTTCCAGGGGGCAGAGACCCAGTACTTC.

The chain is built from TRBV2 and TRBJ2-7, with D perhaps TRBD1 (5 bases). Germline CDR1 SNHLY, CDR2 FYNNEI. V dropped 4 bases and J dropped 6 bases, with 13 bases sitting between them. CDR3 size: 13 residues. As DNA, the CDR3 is TGTGCCAGCAGTGCGATGGCAGGGTCCGAGCAGTACTTC. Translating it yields CASSAMAGSEQYF.

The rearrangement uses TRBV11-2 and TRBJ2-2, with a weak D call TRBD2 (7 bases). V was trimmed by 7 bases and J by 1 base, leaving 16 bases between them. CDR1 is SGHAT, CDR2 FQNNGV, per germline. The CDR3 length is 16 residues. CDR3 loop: CASTHTGRGNTGELFF. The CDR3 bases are TGTGCCAGCACCCACACAGGGAGGGGGAACACCGGGGAGCTGTTTTTT.

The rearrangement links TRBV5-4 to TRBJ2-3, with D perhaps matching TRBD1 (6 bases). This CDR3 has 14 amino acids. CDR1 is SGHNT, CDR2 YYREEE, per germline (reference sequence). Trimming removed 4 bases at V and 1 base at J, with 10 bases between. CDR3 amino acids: CASSPGQRTDTQYF. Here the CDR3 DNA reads TGTGCCAGCAGCCCCGGACAGCGCACAGATACGCAGTATTTT.

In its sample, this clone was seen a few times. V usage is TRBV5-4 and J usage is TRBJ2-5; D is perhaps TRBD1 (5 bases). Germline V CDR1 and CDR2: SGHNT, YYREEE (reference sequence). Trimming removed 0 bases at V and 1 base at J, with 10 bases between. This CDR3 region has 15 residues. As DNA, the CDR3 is TGTGCCAGCAGCTTGGACGCAGGGTTCCAAGAGACCCAGTACTTC. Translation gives CASSLDAGFQETQYF.

The CDR3 loop reads CASSLGVREQFF. The CDR3 DNA reads as TGTGCCAGCAGTCTAGGGGTGAGAGAGCAGTTCTTC. The chain joins TRBV28 to TRBJ2-1, with a weak D call TRBD1 (5 bases). The germline V gene has CDR1 MDHEN and CDR2 SYDVKM. This CDR3 spans 12 amino acids. V lost 5 bases and J lost 10, with 12 bases in between.

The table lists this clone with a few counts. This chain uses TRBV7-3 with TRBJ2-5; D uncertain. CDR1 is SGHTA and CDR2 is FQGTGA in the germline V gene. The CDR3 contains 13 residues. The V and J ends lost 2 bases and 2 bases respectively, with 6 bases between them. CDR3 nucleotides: TGTGCCAGCAGCTTACGCCAGCAAGAGACCCAGTACTTC. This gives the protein CASSLRQQETQYF.